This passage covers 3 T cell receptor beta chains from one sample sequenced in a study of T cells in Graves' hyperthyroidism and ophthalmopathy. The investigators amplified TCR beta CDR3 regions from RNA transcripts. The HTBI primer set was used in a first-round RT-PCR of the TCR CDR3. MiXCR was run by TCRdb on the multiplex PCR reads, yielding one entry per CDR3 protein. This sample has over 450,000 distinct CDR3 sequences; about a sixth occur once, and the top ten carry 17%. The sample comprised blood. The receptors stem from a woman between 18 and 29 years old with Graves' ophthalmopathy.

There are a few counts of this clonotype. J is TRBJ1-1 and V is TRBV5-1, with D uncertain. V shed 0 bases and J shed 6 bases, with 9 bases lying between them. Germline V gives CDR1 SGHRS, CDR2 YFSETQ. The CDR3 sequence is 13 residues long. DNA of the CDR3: TGCGCCAGCAGCTTGGAAGGAGTTTCTGAAGCTTTCTTT. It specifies CASSLEGVSEAFF.

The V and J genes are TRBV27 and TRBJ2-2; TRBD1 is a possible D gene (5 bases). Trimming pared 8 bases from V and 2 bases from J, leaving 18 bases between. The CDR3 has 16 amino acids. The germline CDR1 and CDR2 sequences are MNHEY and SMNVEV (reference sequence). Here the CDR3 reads CASHTFPGQNTGELFF. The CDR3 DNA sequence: TGTGCCAGCCATACCTTCCCCGGACAAAACACCGGGGAGCTGTTTTTT.

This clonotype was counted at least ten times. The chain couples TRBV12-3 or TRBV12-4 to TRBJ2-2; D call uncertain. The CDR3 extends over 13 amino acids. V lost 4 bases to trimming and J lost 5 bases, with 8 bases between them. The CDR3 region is CASSWRRTGELFF. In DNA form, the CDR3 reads TGTGCCAGCAGTTGGCGGCGTACCGGGGAGCTGTTTTTT.